This T cell receptor beta chain was recovered during a study of T cells in Graves' hyperthyroidism and ophthalmopathy. Turning to the study itself: Blood from the periphery was taken at initial diagnosis, before any treatment.

Any patient presenting with uncontrolled infection, other autoimmune disease, pregnancy or lactation was left out. TCR beta CDR3 regions were amplified from RNA transcripts. The TCR CDR3 first-round RT-PCR relied on the HTBI primer set. TCRdb reanalysed the multiplex PCR reads using MiXCR and keeps one entry per CDR3 protein. Among around 690,000 distinct CDR3 sequences listed, roughly 17% were seen once. Findings of the study overall: Classification by a 13 V-J model distinguished ophthalmopathy from stable hyperthyroidism. Most thyroid-expanded clonotypes above 0.001 were also found in blood.

Germline assignment: CDR1 MNHNY and CDR2 SVGAGI (reference sequence). Deletions cut 0 bases from V and 4 bases from J, with 10 bases between. The CDR3 runs to 14 residues. Ten or more counts support this clonotype. What it binds is unknown. V and J are TRBV6-6 and TRBJ2-7; maybe TRBD2 (6 bases). This TCR was recovered from a man aged 45-65 years with Graves' hyperthyroidism. The sequenced sample consisted of blood. The CDR3 is CASSYSSGDYEQYF. CDR3 nucleotide sequence: TGTGCCAGCAGTTACTCTAGCGGAGATTACGAGCAGTACTTC.